A selection of T cell receptor beta chains follows, all from one sample in a study of T cell clusters in autoimmune cytopenias. TCRdb re-called the multiplex PCR reads; every CDR3 protein appears as one record, without DNA. The repertoire table contains some 2,000 distinct CDR3 sequences. The sample was also reused in another study, on T cell repertoires in aging, cancer and after chemotherapy.

Sequences were obtained from peripheral blood. The origin of the receptors is a human donor in good health. Each CDR3 is given with its conserved first and last residue. The size field is filled for only some rows; it gives once, few, many or a size class.

V	J	size	CDR3
TRBV6-5	TRBJ1-5	medium-sized	CASSQGTGGSNQPQHF
TRBV20-1	TRBJ2-1	.	CSAHLAGDSYNEQFF
TRBV6-5	TRBJ2-7	large	CASSYNPDGPYEQYF
TRBV6-1	TRBJ1-3	medium-sized	CASSEFPQSGNTIYF
TRBV7-9	TRBJ1-4	medium-sized	CASSPRTGNEKLFF
TRBV19	TRBJ1-3	medium-sized	CASSSTGATGNTIYF
TRBV6-1	TRBJ2-3	.	CASSEWSSGGSTDTQYF
TRBV7-6	TRBJ2-1	large	CASSLAAPYNEQFF
TRBV7-9	TRBJ2-7	.	CASSFQGRDYEQYF
TRBV29-1	TRBJ2-7	large	CSVVGRSHEQYF
TRBV7-9	TRBJ2-7	medium-sized	CASSRIRAAEQYF
TRBV27	TRBJ1-6	medium-sized	CASSPGQGVLPLHF
TRBV7-9	TRBJ2-5	medium-sized	CASSLFQVQETQYF
TRBV6-5	TRBJ2-1	large	CASRNPSPKPDEQFF
TRBV20-1	TRBJ2-3	.	CSARDRPSGGAGDTQYF
TRBV6-4	TRBJ2-2	medium-sized	CASSEAGDTGELFF
TRBV15	TRBJ2-1	large	CATAERDRSYNEQFF
TRBV6-2/TRBV6-3	TRBJ1-2	medium-sized	CASSRVNYGYTF
TRBV4-1	TRBJ2-7	.	CASSLRDMEYEQYF
TRBV25-1	TRBJ2-7	.	CASGGSWGETQYF
TRBV10-3	TRBJ1-4	medium-sized	CATGQATNEKLFF
TRBV19	TRBJ2-7	.	CASSVSGQRIYEQYF
TRBV18	TRBJ1-2	large	CASSPPTESYGYTF
TRBV6-5	TRBJ2-7	large	CASIGGTGSNSYEQYF
TRBV5-5	TRBJ2-2	.	CASSFLGSTGELFF
TRBV6-2/TRBV6-3	TRBJ2-5	.	CASRRLAGDGETQYF
TRBV6-1	TRBJ2-1	.	CASSHVRLAGATGYNEQFF
TRBV20-1	TRBJ2-7	medium-sized	CSARTGNTYEQYF
TRBV15	TRBJ2-6	large	CATSRGAGAGANVLTF
TRBV28	TRBJ1-2	.	CASSYSSGFNYGYTF
TRBV6-5	TRBJ1-2	large	CASSPLGGSYGYTF
TRBV10-3	TRBJ1-1	medium-sized	CAISGFSAEAFF
TRBV15	TRBJ2-4	.	CATSGDRVQGNIQYF
TRBV6-2/TRBV6-3	TRBJ2-7	medium-sized	CASSHGLAGGFTYEQYF
TRBV5-1	TRBJ1-6	medium-sized	CASSFRGEGSPLHF
TRBV6-5	TRBJ2-5	large	CASSPGPGIRETQYF
TRBV4-2	TRBJ1-5	.	CASSQDSRFQSAQHF